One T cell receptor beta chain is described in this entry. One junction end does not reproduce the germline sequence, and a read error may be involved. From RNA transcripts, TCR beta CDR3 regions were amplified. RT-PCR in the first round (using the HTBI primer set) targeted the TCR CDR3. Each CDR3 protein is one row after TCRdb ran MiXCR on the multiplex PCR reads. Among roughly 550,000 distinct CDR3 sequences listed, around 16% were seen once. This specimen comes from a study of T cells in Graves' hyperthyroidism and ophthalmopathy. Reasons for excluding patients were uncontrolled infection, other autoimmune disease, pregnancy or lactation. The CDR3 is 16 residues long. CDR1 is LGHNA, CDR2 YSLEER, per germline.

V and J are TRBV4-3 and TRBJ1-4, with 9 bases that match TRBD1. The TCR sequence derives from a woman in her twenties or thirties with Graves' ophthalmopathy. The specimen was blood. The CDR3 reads CASSEDRTGVNEKLFF. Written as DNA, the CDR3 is TGCGCCAGCAGCGAAGATCGGACAGGGGTTAATGAAAAACTGTTTTTT.